This TCR beta chain is from a study of blood T cells in healthy people across ages. Broader study findings: In long-lived donors, naive CD4+ cell counts and diversity exceeded those of aged donors. PBMCs that were unsorted prevented a conclusive naive versus antigen-experienced comparison. Getting older went along with TCR beta diversity per million T cells dropping roughly linearly.

As concerns this clonotype: Its cognate antigen is unknown.

Alongside a J-beta primer mix, a sample-barcoded 5' primer served in a second PCR lasting roughly 7 to 11 cycles. A template-switch adaptor with 12 random nucleotides tagged each cDNA molecule. TCRdb re-derived calls from the 5' RACE reads in MiXCR, one entry per CDR3 protein. The table has roughly 680,000 distinct CDR3 sequences, approximately 52% seen once. The V gene lost 5 bases and the J gene lost 0 bases, with 13 bases spanning the gap. Germline V gene sequence: CDR1 MDHEN, CDR2 SYDVKM. The CDR3 covers 15 residues. The TCR sequence derives from an elderly woman in good health. The chain couples TRBV28 to TRBJ2-5; D gene unclear. Sequenced input: blood. This CDR3 reads CASSPGRIYQETQYF. The CDR3 bases are TGTGCCAGCAGTCCCGGACGGATATACCAAGAGACCCAGTACTTC.